The 25 T cell receptor beta chains in this list originate from one sample, sequenced in a study of blood T cells in healthy people across ages. The use of a sample-barcoded 5' primer and a J-beta primer mix characterized a second PCR of about 7 to 12 cycles. MiXCR, run by TCRdb on the 5' RACE reads, gives a single entry per CDR3 protein. The sample has 450,000 to 650,000 distinct CDR3 sequences, nearly 25% seen once. These data also featured in a second study, about T cells of mothers and their children.

What was sequenced was blood. These receptors were obtained from a boy aged 5-17 years in good health.

The chain carries TRBV14 and TRBJ2-5; D is uncertain. The DNA end lines up better with TRBJ2-1; the J call may be wrong. This CDR3 has 13 amino acids. Germline CDR1 is SGHDN and CDR2 is FVKESK. The DNA for the CDR3 is TGTGCCAGCAGCCAAGAGTTCGGATCTGAGCAGTTCTTC. Protein sequence: CASSQEFGSEQFF.

The V call is TRBV9, the J call TRBJ2-3; a weak D match, TRBD2 (6 bases). This CDR3 is built from 14 residues. The ends were cut back, 7 bases at V and 4 bases at J, with 16 bases in the middle. Per germline, CDR1 SGDLS and CDR2 YYNGEE. This chain's CDR3 is CASGLAVAPDTQYF. CDR3 coding DNA: TGTGCCAGCGGATTAGCGGTGGCTCCAGATACGCAGTATTTT.

V is TRBV5-1 and J is TRBJ2-1; 11 bases map to TRBD2. The CDR3 runs to 15 residues. Trimming at V came to 4 bases and at J to 5 bases, leaving 5 bases not matched to a gene. Germline V lookup: CDR1 SGHRS, CDR2 YFSETQ. Written as DNA, the CDR3 is TGCGCCAGCAGCCCTAGCGGGAGGCCGCACAATGAGCAGTTCTTC. This translates into CASSPSGRPHNEQFF. The variable domain in full, with the rest retrieved from reference TRBV5-1 and TRBJ2-1, is KAGVTQTPRYLIKTRGQQVTLSCSPISGHRSVSWYQQTPGQGLQFLFEYFSETQRNKGNFPGRFSGRQFSNSRSEMNVSTLELGDSALYLCASSPSGRPHNEQFFGPGTRLTVL.

This clonotype came up a few times. The CDR3: CASSYRTSGVQETQYF. CDR3 DNA sequence: TGTGCCAGCAGCTACCGGACTAGCGGGGTTCAAGAGACCCAGTACTTC. The genes are TRBV7-9 and TRBJ2-5, with 12 bases that match TRBD2. Germline V gives CDR1 SEHNR, CDR2 FQNEAQ (reference sequence). This CDR3 comprises 16 residues. V was clipped by 4 bases and J by 2 bases; unmatched bases: 5.

This clonotype was seen many times. The chain links TRBV5-1 to TRBJ2-1; D is ambiguous. Trimming took 0 bases from V and 5 from J, leaving 6 bases between them. The CDR3 has 13 residues. Germline CDR1 and CDR2: SGHRS and YFSETQ. The CDR3 coding sequence is TGCGCCAGCAGCTTGGTCCTGGACAATGAGCAGTTCTTC. It yields the protein CASSLVLDNEQFF.

This clonotype occurred a few times. The chain joins TRBV7-9 to TRBJ2-2; D might be TRBD2 (5 bases). Trimming removed 4 bases from V and 4 bases from J, with 16 bases in between. This CDR3 is built from 16 residues. Germline V gene lookup returns CDR1 SEHNR and CDR2 FQNEAQ (reference sequence). The CDR3 is CASSSWGVGSTGELFF. The CDR3 DNA sequence: TGTGCCAGCAGCTCCTGGGGAGTTGGGAGCACCGGGGAGCTGTTTTTT.

This clonotype was detected a few times. The chain has TRBV20-1 and TRBJ2-7; a possible D gene is TRBD1 (6 bases). V lost 3 bases to trimming and J lost 2 bases, with 14 bases between them. The germline V gene has CDR1 DFQATT and CDR2 SNEGSKA (reference sequence). The CDR3 sequence is 14 residues long. Written as DNA, the CDR3 is TGCAGTGCTAGGGGTGGACAGCGCACCTACGAGCAGTACTTC. The encoded protein is CSARGGQRTYEQYF.

The J gene is TRBJ2-5, the V gene TRBV20-1; D is ambiguous. Germline values: CDR1 DFQATT, CDR2 SNEGSKA (reference sequence). This CDR3 is built from 15 residues. With 6 bases removed from V and 2 bases from J, the gap between germline ends came to 19 bases. The CDR3 loop reads CSASPRTLPQETQYF. CDR3 DNA: TGCAGTGCAAGCCCAAGGACCTTGCCTCAAGAGACCCAGTACTTC.

CDR3: CSARGWSAAGGITDTQYF. The DNA for the CDR3 is TGCAGTGCTAGAGGGTGGAGTGCGGCGGGAGGGATCACAGATACGCAGTATTTT. This chain joins TRBV20-1 and TRBJ2-3; 9 nucleotides line up with TRBD2. From germline, CDR1 is DFQATT and CDR2 SNEGSKA (reference sequence). The length of the CDR3 is 18 residues. With V trimmed by 1 base and J by 2 bases, 13 bases remained unmatched.

This clonotype was seen a few times. This sequence joins TRBV7-2 and TRBJ1-4; no clear D gene. Germline CDR1 and CDR2: SGHTA and FQGNSA. CDR3 length: 15 residues. V was trimmed by 5 bases and J by 5 bases, leaving 15 bases between them. The CDR3 DNA reads TGTGCCAGCAGCCAAATGGGAGGGAAGAATGAAAAACTGTTTTTT. Translation: CASSQMGGKNEKLFF.

This clonotype was counted only a few times. The rearrangement links TRBV4-2 to TRBJ1-4; D ambiguous. V was clipped by 0 bases and J by 3 bases, with 8 bases between them. Germline V gene lookup returns CDR1 LGHNA and CDR2 YNFKEQ. The CDR3 runs 15 residues. The CDR3 region has the DNA TGTGCCAGCAGCCAAGATAGGCGTTCTAATGAAAAACTGTTTTTT. This gives the protein CASSQDRRSNEKLFF.

This clonotype was observed a few times. This CDR3 reads CASSKGTSGSRWEQYF. The CDR3 bases are TGTGCCAGCAGCAAAGGTACTAGCGGGAGTCGATGGGAGCAGTACTTC. The chain links TRBV21-1 to TRBJ2-5; TRBD2 reflects the table's D call only, with no check against the DNA. TRBV21-1 is labeled a pseudogene. The CDR3 runs 16 residues.

In its sample, this clonotype was seen a few times. The chain uses TRBV20-1 and TRBJ1-4; TRBD1 is a possible D gene (6 bases). The V gene's germline CDR1 is DFQATT and CDR2 SNEGSKA (reference sequence). The CDR3 loop spans 13 amino acids. Deletions cut 4 bases from V and 8 bases from J, with 14 bases between. In DNA form, the CDR3 reads TGCAGTGCTATAGGCAGGGGAAACGAAAAACTGTTTTTT. Its protein is CSAIGRGNEKLFF.

The V call is TRBV7-2, the J call TRBJ2-7, with a weak D call TRBD1 (6 bases). The CDR3 is 13 amino acids. Germline V CDR1 and CDR2: SGHTA, FQGNSA. Trimming left V 5 bases short and J 4 bases short, with 12 bases between. The CDR3 coding sequence is TGTGCCAGCAGCCCAGGGGTCCCTTACGAGCAGTACTTC. This encodes CASSPGVPYEQYF.

This clonotype has more than one count but fewer than ten. The rearrangement joins TRBV7-9 to TRBJ1-2; D may be TRBD1 (6 bases). Germline V gives CDR1 SEHNR, CDR2 FQNEAQ (reference sequence). The CDR3 length is 14 residues. The V end lost 4 bases, the J end lost 1 base, and 10 bases lay between the germline ends. The CDR3 DNA reads TGTGCCAGCAGCTCTTCAGGGGTTAACTATGGCTACACCTTC. Amino acid sequence: CASSSSGVNYGYTF.

The gene calls are TRBV7-6 and TRBJ2-1, with TRBD1 as a possible D gene (5 bases). This CDR3 contains 15 residues. Between the trimmed V and J ends, which lost 8 bases and 0 bases, there was a span of 14 bases. The germline V gene has CDR1 SGHVS and CDR2 FNYEAQ. The CDR3 DNA follows: TGTGCCAGCGGACCTTCAGGGCGCTCCTACAATGAGCAGTTCTTC. It codes for CASGPSGRSYNEQFF.

V and J are TRBV6-1 and TRBJ1-3; 9 bases map to TRBD1. CDR1 is MNHNS and CDR2 is SASEGT in the germline V gene. Germline trimming cut 5 bases from V and 0 bases from J; bases unmatched to any gene: 11. CDR3 length equals 18 residues. DNA of the CDR3: TGTGCCAGCAGTTTTCAACCGGGACAGGGAAACTCTGGAAACACCATATATTTT. Translation: CASSFQPGQGNSGNTIYF.

This clonotype has only a few counts. The rearrangement uses TRBV4-1 and TRBJ2-7; D is unclear. Trimming took 1 base from V and 3 from J, leaving 16 bases between them. The CDR3 sequence is 16 residues long. Germline V CDR1 and CDR2: MGHRA, YSYEKL. The CDR3 reads CASSQVWAGRNYEQYF. CDR3 nucleotide sequence: TGCGCCAGCAGCCAAGTTTGGGCAGGACGCAACTACGAGCAGTACTTC.

This sequence joins TRBV12-3 or TRBV12-4 and TRBJ2-1; tentatively, D is TRBD1 (5 bases). The V and J ends lost 4 bases and 2 bases respectively, with 12 bases between them. This CDR3 is 15 amino acids long. CDR3 in amino acids: CASSYYGATYNEQFF. The CDR3 DNA reads as TGTGCCAGCAGTTACTATGGGGCCACCTACAATGAGCAGTTCTTC.

This clonotype has a single count. The chain links TRBV5-6 to TRBJ2-7; TRBD1 is a possible D gene (6 bases). CDR3 length equals 12 residues. V lost 10 bases, J lost 5 bases, and 16 bases lay in between. Germline assignment: CDR1 SGHDT and CDR2 YYEEEE. As DNA, the CDR3 is TGTGCCGGGTCACAGGGAAGCGACGAGCAGTACTTC. Its protein is CAGSQGSDEQYF.

Notes on this clonotype: At one boundary the junction diverges from the germline segment, which might be a read error. The chain recombines TRBV9 with TRBJ2-1; tentatively, D is TRBD1 or TRBD2 (5 bases each). The CDR3 sequence is 17 residues long. CDR1 is SGDLS and CDR2 is YYNGEE in the germline V gene. CDR3 protein: CASGVVGRAKGSNEQFF. The CDR3 region has the DNA TGTGCCAGCGGCGTAGTGGGGCGGGCAAAGGGGTCAAATGAGCAGTTCTTC.

This clonotype turned up a few times. V gene TRBV28 combines with J gene TRBJ2-7; D not certain. The DNA end is more similar to TRBJ2-5, so the J call may be wrong. Germline lookup yields CDR1 MDHEN and CDR2 SYDVKM. CDR3 length: 14 residues. The DNA for the CDR3 is TGTGCCAGCACCGACGGGTGGAATAAAGAGACCCAGTACTTC. It encodes CASTDGWNKETQYF.

V usage is TRBV14 and J usage is TRBJ1-2; D not certain. The CDR3 consists of 14 residues. Germline V gene lookup returns CDR1 SGHDN and CDR2 FVKESK. V shed 5 bases and J shed 7 bases, with 17 bases lying between them. The CDR3 region has the DNA TGTGCCAGCAGCTTTAACAACCGGGGATTTGGCTACACCTTC. Its protein is CASSFNNRGFGYTF.

The chain links TRBV13 to TRBJ2-5; tentatively, D is TRBD1 (6 bases). Looked up from germline, CDR1 is PRHDT and CDR2 is FYEKMQ (reference sequence). V was pared by 5 bases and J by 3 bases, with 13 bases between. There are 14 residues in the CDR3. The CDR3 region is CASSPEPGEETQYF. The CDR3, as DNA: TGTGCCAGCAGCCCCGAACCAGGGGAAGAGACCCAGTACTTC.

This clonotype occurred a few times. The chain uses TRBV7-6 and TRBJ1-1, with 7 bases identical to TRBD1. V was clipped by 3 bases and J by 0 bases; unmatched bases: 7. CDR3 length equals 16 residues. CDR1 is SGHVS, CDR2 FNYEAQ, per germline. The CDR3 nucleotides are TGTGCCAGCAGCTTTAGACAGGGAGGTTTGAACACTGAAGCTTTCTTT. This gives the protein CASSFRQGGLNTEAFF.